Following are 13 T cell receptor beta chains from one sample sequenced in a study of T cell responses to AZD1222 COVID-19 vaccine. Produced via immunoSEQ multiplex PCR; TCRdb's table is partial and in-frame only. The top ten clones hold 15% to 20% of a sample with more than 60,000 clones, over 75% of them seen once. Sample: peripheral blood, taken on day 0 of AZD1222 vaccination. These receptors were collected from an adult in good health.

CDR3 sequence (DNA): TGTGCCAGCAGCTTGGAAACAGGAAGGCAGTACTTC. Translating it yields CASSLETGRQYF. The chain employs TRBV5-4 and TRBJ2-7; TRBD1 is a possible D gene (5 bases). Between the trimmed V and J ends, which lost 0 bases and 9 bases, there was a span of 10 bases. Germline CDR1 and CDR2: SGHNT and YYREEE (reference sequence). This CDR3 region has 12 residues.

This clone was found a few times. J is TRBJ2-5 and V is TRBV5-6, with a possible D match to TRBD2 (5 bases). CDR3 size: 15 residues. V dropped 4 bases and J dropped 3 bases, with 16 bases sitting between them. Germline loops: CDR1 SGHDT, CDR2 YYEEEE. The CDR3: CASSRDEGTEETQYF. CDR3 nucleotide sequence: TGTGCCAGCAGCCGGGATGAGGGCACCGAAGAGACCCAGTACTTC.

The chain couples TRBV12-3 or TRBV12-4 to TRBJ1-2; perhaps TRBD1 as D (5 bases). The CDR3 is 13 amino acids. Trimming took 1 base from V and 6 from J, leaving 9 bases between them. DNA for the CDR3: TGTGCCAGCAGTTTAGTCTCGGGGGATGGCTACACCTTC. Encoded protein: CASSLVSGDGYTF.

CDR3 sequence: CASSLEDRRNTEAFF. CDR3 nucleotides: TGCGCCAGCAGCTTGGAGGACAGGAGGAACACTGAAGCTTTCTTT. The chain couples TRBV5-1 to TRBJ1-1, with TRBD1 identical over 7 bases. The germline V gene encodes CDR1 SGHRS and CDR2 YFSETQ. Trimming cost V 0 bases and J 1 base; bases outside gene matches: 3. The CDR3 sequence is 15 residues long.

The chain is built from TRBV9 and TRBJ1-1, with D perhaps TRBD1 (5 bases). Germline values: CDR1 SGDLS, CDR2 YYNGEE. Trimming removed 1 base at V and 2 bases at J, with 12 bases between. This CDR3 spans 15 amino acids. CDR3 nucleotides: TGTGCCAGCAGCGTATCCTGGGGCAGCAACACTGAAGCTTTCTTT. This gives the protein CASSVSWGSNTEAFF.

This chain connects TRBV9 to TRBJ2-6; 7 bases agree with TRBD1. Germline CDR1 SGDLS, CDR2 YYNGEE. With 3 bases clipped from V and 2 bases from J, the junction kept 11 bases outside the gene matches. The CDR3 runs 18 residues. CDR3 in amino acids: CASSDQQGSWAGANVLTF. The CDR3 DNA reads TGTGCCAGCAGCGATCAACAGGGGAGTTGGGCTGGGGCCAACGTCCTGACTTTC.

The chain uses TRBV27 and TRBJ1-6, with TRBD1 as a possible D gene (5 bases). This CDR3 has 13 amino acids. The germline CDR1 and CDR2 sequences are MNHEY and SMNVEV (reference sequence). Trimming pared 2 bases from V and 10 bases from J, leaving 9 bases between. This CDR3 is CASSLIRESPLHF. The CDR3 coding sequence is TGTGCCAGCAGTTTAATCAGGGAATCACCCCTCCACTTT.

This clone occurred many times. The rearrangement links TRBV5-4 to TRBJ1-2; D is uncertain. CDR1 and CDR2 (germline): SGHNT, YYREEE (reference sequence). The CDR3 is 12 amino acids. The V end was cut by 2 bases, the J end by 8 bases, with 10 bases between. CDR3 bases: TGTGCCAGCAGCTTACCTGTGGAGGGCTACACCTTC. Translating it yields CASSLPVEGYTF.

The chain combines TRBV3-1 (or the pseudogene TRBV3-2) with TRBJ2-7, with TRBD2 as a possible D gene (6 bases). The CDR3 consists of 15 residues. Trimming shortened V by 1 base and J by 3 bases, and 13 bases separated the two germline ends. Germline-derived CDR1 and CDR2 are LGHDT and YNNKEL (reference sequence). The CDR3 DNA sequence: TGTGCCAGCAGCCAAGCCTTGACTAGGGGCTACGAGCAGTACTTC. Translating it yields CASSQALTRGYEQYF.

The chain couples TRBV11-2 to TRBJ2-5; 11 bases fit TRBD2. The CDR3 spans 17 residues. V dropped 4 bases and J dropped 1; count of bases not matched to a gene: 8. Germline V lookup: CDR1 SGHAT, CDR2 FQNNGV. This CDR3 is CASSSRLAGSIQETQYF. In DNA form, the CDR3 reads TGTGCCAGCAGCTCGCGACTAGCGGGGTCCATCCAAGAGACCCAGTACTTC.

The chain has TRBV28 and TRBJ1-2; perhaps TRBD1 as D (5 bases). CDR1 is MDHEN, CDR2 SYDVKM, per germline. The CDR3 runs to 13 residues. Trimming shortened V by 7 bases and J by 4 bases, and 13 bases separated the two germline ends. The CDR3 nucleotides are TGTGCCAGCATCCAATCGGGGCTCTATGGCTACACCTTC. This gives the protein CASIQSGLYGYTF.

This chain connects TRBV5-4 to TRBJ2-5, with unresolved D. This CDR3 has 14 residues. V was cut by 0 bases and J by 2 bases, with 8 bases left in between. Germline V gene lookup returns CDR1 SGHNT and CDR2 YYREEE (reference sequence). In DNA, the CDR3 is TGTGCCAGCAGCTTGGGGGCAGGTCAAGAGACCCAGTACTTC. It translates to CASSLGAGQETQYF.

The chain's CDR3 is CASSFGQGVNQPQHF. CDR3 nucleotides: TGTGCCAGCAGTTTCGGACAGGGTGTCAATCAGCCCCAGCATTTT. J is TRBJ1-5 and V is TRBV6-5, with TRBD1 matching 8 bases. V was pared by 4 bases and J by 3 bases, with 5 bases of the junction left unmatched. The CDR3 sequence is 15 residues long. Germline loops: CDR1 MNHEY, CDR2 SVGAGI.